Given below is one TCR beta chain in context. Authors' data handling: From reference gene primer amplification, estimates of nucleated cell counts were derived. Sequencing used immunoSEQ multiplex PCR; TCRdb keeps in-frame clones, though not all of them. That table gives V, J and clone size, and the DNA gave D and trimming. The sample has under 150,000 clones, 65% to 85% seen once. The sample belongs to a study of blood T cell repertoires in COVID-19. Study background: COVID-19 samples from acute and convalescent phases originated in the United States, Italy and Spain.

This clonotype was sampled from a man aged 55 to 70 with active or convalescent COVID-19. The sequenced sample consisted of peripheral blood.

CDR3: CASGLRLAAKPGNTIYF. The CDR3 DNA sequence: TGTGCTAGTGGTTTGAGGTTGGCAGCGAAACCTGGAAACACCATATATTTT. This rearrangement joins TRBV12-5 to TRBJ1-3; D is ambiguous. This CDR3 is built from 17 residues. Per the germline V gene, CDR1 is LGHNT and CDR2 is FRNRAP. Trimming removed 2 bases from V and 2 bases from J, with 16 bases in between.